Given below is one T cell receptor beta chain in context. This clonotype was observed at least ten times. No antigen is known for it. Per-base quality was not reported, and no clone a single base away is much larger than it. Graves' hyperthyroidism was defined as stable when no progression to ophthalmopathy occurred over 18 months of follow-up. Hyperthyroidism patients were newly diagnosed, with disease duration under 2 months, and aged 18 to 65 years. Any patient with an uncontrolled infection, another autoimmune disease, pregnancy or lactation was excluded. Diagnoses relied on clinical symptoms, serum thyroxine and TRAb, thyroid ultrasound and orbital computed tomography. Ficoll-Paque density gradient centrifugation was used to isolate PBMCs from 10 ml of fresh peripheral blood. Total RNA was extracted with Trizol reagent, and quality was checked on an Agilent 2100 Bioanalyzer. This entry is derived from a study of T cells in Graves' hyperthyroidism and ophthalmopathy (dated by TCRdb to about 2019). In the study overall: Peripheral blood was sampled at the time of initial diagnosis, prior to any treatment. In addition, the study compared T-cell repertoires in thyroid tissue and in blood from several Graves' hyperthyroidism patients. Once sampling was done, hyperthyroidism patients were given methimazole at a starting dose of 30 mg daily, whereas ophthalmopathy patients were given high-dose intravenous methylprednisolone. The 100 discovery patients were randomly split 7:3 into training and test sets. An independent validation cohort of some 18 hyperthyroidism patients and 17 patients who later progressed to ophthalmopathy tested prospective prediction of ophthalmopathy. To identify TCR V-J signatures that set the groups apart, the researchers used a discovery cohort of 100 patients, made up of fewer than 50 with Graves' ophthalmopathy and 55 to 65 with stable Graves' hyperthyroidism. The paper describes TCR Vbeta CDR3 sequencing of fewer than 150 peripheral blood samples, made up of roughly 40 ophthalmopathy patients, 70 to 80 hyperthyroidism patients and approximately 17 progressor patients.

The full study reports these points: No statistical method was used to fix the sample size in advance, and group allocation was not hidden from the investigators. A 13 V-J signature model separated ophthalmopathy from stable hyperthyroidism, with 87.88% sensitivity and 81% to 83% specificity in cross-validation and 80%/75% in testing. In validation, the model predicted progression to ophthalmopathy a median of 6.5 months before onset, with roughly 71% sensitivity and 72.22% specificity. Most expanded thyroid clonotypes (frequency above 0.001) were also detected in blood, suggesting blood repertoires may reflect thyroid immune responses.

TCR beta CDR3 regions were amplified from RNA transcripts. The TCR CDR3 was subjected to a first round of RT-PCR using the HTBI primer set and the Qiagen OneStep RT-PCR kit. Libraries were constructed in a second round of multiplex PCR, after which size selection and purification were carried out. Libraries were sequenced paired-end with 100 bp reads on an Illumina HiSeq2000. In the source study's methods: SOAPnuke was used to process the raw data, throwing out any read that contained adapters or uncalled bases, had a mean Phred below 15, or lacked an exact constant-primer or identifier match. High-quality paired reads were merged with COPE v1.2.5, and unique nucleotide sequences were defined as clonotypes. MiTCR v1.1 was used to align the clonotypes against IMGT TRBV, TRBD and TRBJ reference segments. Analysis was restricted to V-J combinations with a frequency above 0.0001, which covered 99.2% of repertoires. The TCS score was defined as F50 (clonal expansion) divided by E x V (chaos), with BLOSUM62-based TCRdist calculated between CDR3 peptides within each V-J. Welch's t-statistics and random forest reduced around 550 V-J features to 10 to 15, which were used in a naive Bayes classifier (R e1071). TCRdb reprocessing: public reads trimmed at Q25 with fastp, clones called with MiXCR, in-frame beta chains kept. Rows with a matching CDR3 protein are joined into one entry that keeps the most common DNA and genes. These V and J calls originate from TCRdb's pipeline instead of the authors' own analysis. This sample has about 110,000 distinct CDR3 sequences in its table, and about 17% of those were observed once. Around two fifths of the sample belongs to the ten largest clones.

Input material: blood. This TCR came from a woman between 50 and 59 years old with Graves' hyperthyroidism.

In nucleotide form, the sequence is TGTGCCAGCAGCTTAAATTCCGGGACAGTCACCGGGGAGCTGTTTTTT. This yields the protein CASSLNSGTVTGELFF. The rearranged chain carries TRBV7-3 and TRBJ2-2; 7 bases in the junction line up with TRBD1. From the cysteine up to the phenylalanine, the CDR3 has a length of 16 residues. Only the CDR3 DNA is retained, 48 bases long and in frame from the first base. CDR1 and CDR2, looked up from the germline V gene, are SGHTA and FQGTGA. V lost 1 base and J lost 4 bases, and the count of bases not matched to a germline gene is 6.